These 31 T cell receptor beta chains were sequenced from one sample in a study of T cells after yellow fever vaccination. Each CDR3 protein is one row after TCRdb ran MiXCR on the 5' RACE reads. The data show approximately 450,000 distinct CDR3 sequences, about 19% seen once. The sequences come from PBMCs, collected before the yellow fever booster vaccination. Receptors were obtained from a man between 18 and 29 years old who received the YFV17D yellow fever vaccine.

The table lists this clonotype with a few counts. The chain combines TRBV18 with TRBJ1-2, with D uncertain. The CDR3 has 13 residues. Trimming took off 0 bases at V and 8 bases at J, with 10 bases between the two ends. Germline V CDR1 and CDR2: KGHSH, LQKENI. CDR3 sequence reads: CASSPPISGGYTF. Written as DNA, the CDR3 is TGTGCCAGCTCACCACCGATTTCGGGAGGCTACACCTTC.

The rearrangement joins TRBV11-3 to TRBJ2-2, with D perhaps matching TRBD1 (5 bases). In germline, CDR1 is SGHNT, CDR2 YENEEA. The V end was cut by 3 bases, the J end by 6 bases, with 11 bases between. The CDR3 covers 14 residues. The CDR3 spells CASSFYQGSGELFF. CDR3 bases: TGTGCCAGCAGCTTTTACCAGGGTTCCGGGGAGCTGTTTTTT.

The sample holds a few counts of this clonotype. The chain combines TRBV29-1 with TRBJ1-2; D unresolved. CDR3 length equals 13 residues. The germline gives CDR1 SQVTM, CDR2 ANQGSEA. The V and J ends lost 7 bases and 4 bases respectively, with 16 bases between them. DNA of the CDR3: TGCAGCGATGGGAGCCCGGGCGGCTATGGCTACACCTTC. Protein product: CSDGSPGGYGYTF. Variable domain in full (rest from reference TRBV29-1 and TRBJ1-2): SAVISQKPSRDICQRGTSLTIQCQVDSQVTMMFWYRQQPGQSLTLIATANQGSEATYESGFVIDKFPISRPNLTFSTLTVSNMSPEDSSIYLCSDGSPGGYGYTFGSGTRLTVV.

This clonotype was recorded many times. The chain carries TRBV6-5 and TRBJ2-7, with D unclear. The CDR3 is made up of 14 amino acids. In germline, CDR1 is MNHEY, CDR2 SVGAGI. V gave up 0 bases and J gave up 0 bases, with 6 bases separating them. CDR3 sequence reads: CASSYSGSSYEQYF. For the CDR3, the DNA is TGTGCCAGCAGTTACTCGGGGTCCTCCTACGAGCAGTACTTC.

This clonotype has only a few counts. The chain combines TRBV10-3 with TRBJ2-5; 11 nucleotides match TRBD2. Germline assignment: CDR1 ENHRY and CDR2 SYGVKD. There are 19 residues in the CDR3. V lost 1 base, J lost 0 bases, and 10 bases stayed unmatched. The CDR3 reads CAISEFSGLAGWYQETQYF. The CDR3 DNA is TGTGCCATCAGTGAGTTCAGTGGACTAGCGGGTTGGTACCAAGAGACCCAGTACTTC.

CDR3 region: CSARNVMGQGVAGETQYF. The CDR3 bases are TGCAGTGCTAGAAACGTTATGGGACAGGGCGTGGCAGGGGAGACCCAGTACTTC. The chain links TRBV20-1 to TRBJ2-5, with 9 bases identical to TRBD1. CDR1 and CDR2 (germline): DFQATT, SNEGSKA (reference sequence). Trimming at V came to 2 bases and at J to 5 bases, leaving 18 bases not matched to a gene. The CDR3 extends over 18 amino acids.

J is TRBJ1-1 and V is TRBV7-3; no definite D call. This CDR3 region has 12 residues. Germline CDR1 and CDR2: SGHTA and FQGTGA. The ends were cut back, 7 bases at V and 10 bases at J, with 16 bases in the middle. The CDR3 nucleotides are TGTGCCAGCAAAGGAGGCGGTGATGCAGCTTTCTTT. It translates to CASKGGGDAAFF.

The table lists this clonotype with a few counts. The rearrangement uses TRBV24-1 and TRBJ1-1; no clear D gene. V shed 2 bases and J shed 1 base, with 7 bases lying between them. This CDR3 comprises 14 residues. The germline CDR1 and CDR2 sequences are KGHDR and SFDVKD. CDR3 DNA: TGTGCCACCAGTGATTCTGGCAAGAACACTGAAGCTTTCTTT. As protein: CATSDSGKNTEAFF.

This clonotype turned up a few times. The chain has TRBV20-1 and TRBJ2-7; the D gene is possibly TRBD1 (5 bases). Trimming removed 2 bases from V and 2 bases from J, with 19 bases in between. Germline CDR1 is DFQATT and CDR2 is SNEGSKA (reference sequence). The CDR3 length is 16 residues. The DNA of the CDR3 is TGCAGTGCTAGACCTACCGAGCAGGGTTTTACCTACGAGCAGTACTTC. This gives the protein CSARPTEQGFTYEQYF.

V is TRBV20-1 and J is TRBJ1-1; unclear D gene. Deletions cut 6 bases from V and 3 bases from J, with 17 bases between. Germline values: CDR1 DFQATT, CDR2 SNEGSKA (reference sequence). The CDR3 totals 14 residues. As DNA, the CDR3 is TGCAGTGCAACAGCAGGCCGTATCGACACTGAAGCTTTCTTT. Amino acids: CSATAGRIDTEAFF.

This clonotype was detected only a few times. This chain links TRBV9 with TRBJ2-3; D not resolved. Trimming stripped 0 bases from V and 0 bases from J, with 5 bases between. The CDR3 runs to 14 residues. Germline CDR1 and CDR2: SGDLS and YYNGEE. The CDR3 reads CASSVGPSTDTQYF. The CDR3, as DNA: TGTGCCAGCAGCGTAGGTCCTAGCACAGATACGCAGTATTTT. The whole variable domain, remainder taken from reference TRBV9 and TRBJ2-3, is DSGVTQTPKHLITATGQRVTLRCSPRSGDLSVYWYQQSLDQGLQFLIQYYNGEERAKGNILERFSAQQFPDLHSELNLSSLELGDSALYFCASSVGPSTDTQYFGPGTRLTVL.

This clonotype was observed a few times. The chain is built from TRBV4-1 and TRBJ2-7, with 11 bases identical to TRBD1. V trimming: 1 base; J trimming: 3 bases; junction bases outside the gene matches: 5. The CDR3 has 16 amino acids. Germline CDR1 is MGHRA and CDR2 is YSYEKL. The CDR3 nucleotides read TGCGCCAGCAGCCAAGTAGCCGGGACAGGGGGCTACGAGCAGTACTTC. The encoded protein is CASSQVAGTGGYEQYF.

This clonotype was seen only a few times. The chain couples TRBV2 to TRBJ2-1; D is possibly TRBD1 or TRBD2 (5 bases each). Germline CDR1 SNHLY, CDR2 FYNNEI. V was pared by 7 bases and J by 2 bases, with 9 bases between. The length of the CDR3 is 13 residues. The CDR3 loop reads CASTADTYNEQFF. In DNA form, the CDR3 reads TGTGCCAGCACAGCGGACACCTACAATGAGCAGTTCTTC.

In this sample, this clonotype turned up a few times. J is TRBJ1-1 and V is TRBV6-6; D is ambiguous. V shed 2 bases and J shed 4 bases, with 5 bases lying between them. The CDR3 consists of 12 residues. The germline V gene encodes CDR1 MNHNY and CDR2 SVGAGI (reference sequence). In DNA, the CDR3 is TGTGCCAGCAGTTACGGGAGCACTGAAGCTTTCTTT. It codes for CASSYGSTEAFF.

The chain links TRBV7-2 to TRBJ2-1; 9 nucleotides align to TRBD2. Germline V gene sequence: CDR1 SGHTA, CDR2 FQGNSA. V gave up 0 bases and J gave up 9 bases; unmatched junction bases: 3. The CDR3 has 14 amino acids. For the CDR3, the DNA is TGTGCCAGCAGCTTAGCTAGCGGGAGCCCTGAGCAGTTCTTC. This sequence encodes CASSLASGSPEQFF.

This clonotype was counted between two and nine times. V and J are TRBV20-1 and TRBJ2-1, with TRBD2 matching over 9 bases. This CDR3 is 14 amino acids long. V lost 5 bases and J lost 7; bases outside the gene matches: 9. The germline gives CDR1 DFQATT, CDR2 SNEGSKA (reference sequence). The CDR3 reads CSASVPSGANEQFF. The CDR3 DNA sequence: TGCAGTGCTTCCGTACCTAGCGGGGCTAATGAGCAGTTCTTC.

This chain links TRBV4-1 with TRBJ1-5; unclear D gene. Trimming took 0 bases from V and 0 from J, leaving 3 bases between them. The CDR3 contains 14 residues. Germline V CDR1 and CDR2: MGHRA, YSYEKL. The CDR3 region is CASSQETSNQPQHF. The CDR3, as DNA: TGCGCCAGCAGCCAAGAGACTAGCAATCAGCCCCAGCATTTT.

This clonotype occurred a few times. This chain connects TRBV12-3 or TRBV12-4 to TRBJ1-3, with D uncertain. The CDR3 contains 15 residues. Trimming shortened V by 3 bases and J by 0 bases, and 9 bases separated the two germline ends. The CDR3 sequence: CASSLDLYSGNTIYF. The CDR3 nucleotides are TGTGCCAGCAGTTTGGATCTGTACTCTGGAAACACCATATATTTT.

This clonotype was seen a few times. This chain connects TRBV4-2 to TRBJ2-2, with TRBD2 matching 7 bases. This CDR3 has 16 residues. V trimming: 0 bases; J trimming: 4 bases; junction bases outside the gene matches: 5. From germline, CDR1 is LGHNA and CDR2 YNFKEQ. CDR3 sequence (DNA): TGTGCCAGCAGCCAAGATAAGCGGGACTTCACCGGGGAGCTGTTTTTT. Translated: CASSQDKRDFTGELFF.

V gene TRBV4-1 combines with J gene TRBJ1-1; D may be TRBD1 (5 bases). Germline CDR1 and CDR2: MGHRA and YSYEKL. The CDR3 contains 19 residues. The V gene lost 3 bases and the J gene lost 7 bases, with 30 bases spanning the gap. The CDR3 nucleotides are TGCGCCAGCAGCCAGGAATCTACGCGTAGAAGCAGGGCGTGGAATGAAGCTTTCTTT. This codes for CASSQESTRRSRAWNEAFF.

The rearrangement links TRBV9 to TRBJ1-2; 7 bases line up with TRBD1. Germline-derived CDR1 and CDR2 are SGDLS and YYNGEE. The CDR3 sequence is 14 residues long. Losses at the gene ends were 3 bases for V and 2 bases for J; bases not matched to a gene: 4. In DNA form, the CDR3 reads TGTGCCAGCAGCGCCCGGGACAGCAACTATGGCTACACCTTC. This sequence encodes CASSARDSNYGYTF.

V and J are TRBV10-2 and TRBJ2-7, with D maybe TRBD1 (5 bases). Germline V gives CDR1 WSHSY, CDR2 SAAADI. V was trimmed by 4 bases and J by 0 bases, leaving 16 bases between them. This CDR3 has 16 amino acids. CDR3 amino acids: CASSGGNRPTSYEQYF. CDR3 bases: TGCGCCAGCAGTGGCGGCAACAGGCCAACCTCCTACGAGCAGTACTTC.

This clonotype was found a few times. The rearrangement joins TRBV7-2 to TRBJ1-2; D is possibly TRBD1 (6 bases). The V end was cut by 4 bases, the J end by 8 bases, with 17 bases between. The V gene's germline CDR1 is SGHTA and CDR2 FQGNSA. This CDR3 contains 14 residues. The CDR3 nucleotides read TGTGCCAGCAGCTCCCCACAGGGTCGCTCCGGCTACACCTTC. The encoded protein is CASSSPQGRSGYTF.

This clonotype is a singleton in its sample. The V call is TRBV25-1, the J call TRBJ2-1; 12 bases are shared with TRBD2. Germline loops: CDR1 MGHDK, CDR2 SYGVNS. The CDR3 consists of 16 residues. V shed 3 bases, J shed 0 bases, and the junction held 0 bases outside the gene matches. CDR3 DNA sequence: TGTGCCAGCAGTGAGACTAGCGGGAGCTCCTACAATGAGCAGTTCTTC. It translates to CASSETSGSSYNEQFF.

This chain connects TRBV27 to TRBJ2-5; TRBD1 matches at 7 bases. Germline assignment: CDR1 MNHEY and CDR2 SMNVEV (reference sequence). CDR3 length: 15 amino acids. With 2 bases clipped from V and 4 bases from J, the junction kept 7 bases outside the gene matches. In DNA, the CDR3 is TGTGCCAGCAGTTTACGACAGGGAGATAGAGAGACCCAGTACTTC. Protein: CASSLRQGDRETQYF.

The chain carries TRBV28 and TRBJ2-2; TRBD2 aligns across 8 bases. V lost 6 bases and J lost 0; bases outside the gene matches: 6. The CDR3 loop spans 16 amino acids. The germline V gene has CDR1 MDHEN and CDR2 SYDVKM. The CDR3 is CASRTGGSANTGELFF. As DNA, the CDR3 is TGTGCCAGCAGAACGGGGGGGTCGGCGAACACCGGGGAGCTGTTTTTT.

The chain carries TRBV18 and TRBJ1-1, with 7 nucleotides matching TRBD1. Germline CDR1 and CDR2: KGHSH and LQKENI. Trimming cost V 3 bases and J 2 bases; bases outside gene matches: 12. The CDR3 has 17 amino acids. CDR3 sequence (DNA): TGTGCCAGCTCACCCTCGATGTTGACAGGGTTTAACACTGAAGCTTTCTTT. Amino acids: CASSPSMLTGFNTEAFF. Variable domain in full (rest from reference TRBV18 and TRBJ1-1): NAGVMQNPRHLVRRRGQEARLRCSPMKGHSHVYWYRQLPEEGLKFMVYLQKENIIDESGMPKERFSAEFPKEGPSILRIQQVVRGDSAAYFCASSPSMLTGFNTEAFFGQGTRLTVV.

This clonotype has just a few counts. In nucleotides, the CDR3 is TGCGCCTCCTTCGGTTCTGGAAACACCATATATTTT. Amino acids: CASFGSGNTIYF. This chain joins TRBV5-1 and TRBJ1-3; D uncertain. Between the trimmed V and J ends, which lost 10 bases and 1 base, there was a span of 9 bases. Germline V gene sequence: CDR1 SGHRS, CDR2 YFSETQ. The CDR3 is 12 amino acids.

A few counts support this clonotype. This sequence joins TRBV23-1 and TRBJ2-5; either TRBD1 or TRBD2 may fit D (5 bases each). TRBV23-1 is filed as an ORF, its function uncertain. There are 18 residues in the CDR3. With 1 base removed from V and 4 bases from J, the gap between germline ends came to 22 bases. Here the CDR3 reads CASSQLGPFMGVRETQYF. The CDR3 DNA is TGCGCCAGCAGTCAATTAGGTCCTTTTATGGGGGTACGAGAGACCCAGTACTTC.

This clonotype was counted a few times. The chain has TRBV7-6 and TRBJ2-1; 8 nucleotides line up with TRBD1. Germline values: CDR1 SGHVS, CDR2 FNYEAQ. This CDR3 region has 14 residues. Trimming removed 5 bases from V and 7 bases from J; junction bases left unmatched: 7. The DNA of the CDR3 is TGTGCCAGCAGCGGAGCAGGGGGCTATAATGAGCAGTTCTTC. Encoded protein: CASSGAGGYNEQFF.

In its sample, this clonotype was seen a few times. This chain uses TRBV7-2 with TRBJ2-5; D gene ambiguous. This CDR3 is 15 amino acids long. Germline assignment: CDR1 SGHTA and CDR2 FQGNSA. The V and J ends lost 2 bases and 1 base respectively, with 11 bases between them. The CDR3 region has the DNA TGTGCCAGCAGCTTACTGCCAAGCCGCCAAGAGACCCAGTACTTC. Translation: CASSLLPSRQETQYF.